The sequence of this T cell receptor (beta chain) was determined in a study of T cell repertoires in cytomegalovirus infection. For the study at large: CMV epitopes used comprised recently identified HLA-C-restricted ones and well-studied HLA-B-restricted ones.

Whole-study results and caveats: HLA-C-restricted, CMV-specific TCR beta clonotypes were dominant ex vivo.

The table lists this clonotype with a few counts. Its cognate antigen is unknown. The CDR3 extends over 13 amino acids. After removal of 3 bases from V and 6 bases from J, the junction contained 2 bases not matched to a gene. CDR1 and CDR2 from the germline V gene are MNHNS and SASEGT. TCRdb passed the reads through MiXCR, listing each CDR3 protein once. Here the sample spans about 770,000 distinct CDR3 sequences, 25% to 30% being singletons. The sequences come from cultured CD8+ T cells from PBMCs, collected from culture after CMV antigen stimulation. This receptor was obtained from a human donor in good health (CMV status not recorded). Some clones in this sample may be carry-over from other donors' samples. The V call is TRBV6-1, the J call TRBJ1-5, with 7 nucleotides matching TRBD1. CDR3 in amino acids: CASSETGSQPQHF. The CDR3 DNA reads as TGTGCCAGCAGTGAGACAGGGAGTCAGCCCCAGCATTTT.